One sample yielded the 26 T cell receptor beta chains listed below, sequenced in a study of T-cell memory formation after mild COVID-19. MiXCR, applied by TCRdb to the 5' RACE reads, yields one record per CDR3 protein. The repertoire holds roughly 580,000 distinct CDR3 sequences, with about a sixth as singletons. The specimen was PBMCs or a T cell subset sorted from them (not recorded which). These receptor sequences come from an adult woman who had mild COVID-19 (a few samples of this study predate the infection). Cell type and time point are not known.

This clonotype has only a few counts. V gene TRBV5-1 combines with J gene TRBJ1-1; tentatively, D is TRBD1 (5 bases). This CDR3 has 15 amino acids. Germline values: CDR1 SGHRS, CDR2 YFSETQ. Between the trimmed V and J ends, which lost 2 bases and 1 base, there was a span of 12 bases. The CDR3 nucleotides read TGCGCCAGCAGCTTATCCGGGCAGGGGAACACTGAAGCTTTCTTT. Translation: CASSLSGQGNTEAFF.

The chain joins TRBV5-1 to TRBJ2-5, with 12 bases fitting TRBD2. The germline gives CDR1 SGHRS, CDR2 YFSETQ. The CDR3 is 16 residues long. V trimming: 0 bases; J trimming: 1 base; junction bases outside the gene matches: 1. The CDR3 region is CASSLGTSGVQETQYF. CDR3 bases: TGCGCCAGCAGCTTGGGGACTAGCGGGGTCCAAGAGACCCAGTACTTC.

This clonotype was observed many times. The chain joins TRBV12-3 or TRBV12-4 to TRBJ1-1, with D unclear. The CDR3 is made up of 12 amino acids. The germline V and J ends were trimmed by 6 bases and 4 bases, with 9 bases remaining between them. The DNA for the CDR3 is TGTGCCAGCAGCTGGGGATTCACTGAAGCTTTCTTT. Amino acid sequence: CASSWGFTEAFF.

This clonotype was seen a handful of times. This chain links TRBV7-9 with TRBJ2-3; TRBD1 matches 9 bases. V gave up 5 bases and J gave up 3 bases; unmatched junction bases: 6. Germline V gives CDR1 SEHNR, CDR2 FQNEAQ (reference sequence). The CDR3 extends over 15 amino acids. The CDR3: CASSVAGTGTDTQYF. In nucleotides, the CDR3 is TGTGCCAGCAGCGTCGCCGGGACAGGGACAGATACGCAGTATTTT. The full variable domain, its missing parts supplied by reference TRBV7-9 and TRBJ2-3, is DTGVSQNPRHKITKRGQNVTFRCDPISEHNRLYWYRQTLGQGPEFLTYFQNEAQLEKSRLLSDRFSAERPKGSFSTLEIQRTEQGDSAMYLCASSVAGTGTDTQYFGPGTRLTVL.

This chain connects TRBV4-1 to TRBJ1-5; the D gene is possibly TRBD1 (6 bases). Trimming pared 4 bases from V and 1 base from J, leaving 20 bases between. Germline V lookup: CDR1 MGHRA, CDR2 YSYEKL. This CDR3 is 18 amino acids long. CDR3 coding DNA: TGCGCCAGCAGCCCCGATCTCACCAGGGGTGGGAGCAATCAGCCCCAGCATTTT. Residues: CASSPDLTRGGSNQPQHF.

This sequence joins TRBV3-1 and TRBJ1-3; D call uncertain. This CDR3 has 13 residues. In germline, CDR1 is LGHDT, CDR2 YNNKEL (reference sequence). V dropped 4 bases and J dropped 8 bases, with 12 bases sitting between them. The CDR3 is CASSRAGRDTIYF. DNA for the CDR3: TGTGCCAGCAGCCGCGCTGGGAGGGACACCATATATTTT.

The rearrangement joins TRBV28 to TRBJ1-2; perhaps TRBD1 as D (6 bases). CDR3 length equals 17 residues. Per germline, CDR1 MDHEN and CDR2 SYDVKM. Trimming removed 6 bases from V and 4 bases from J, with 24 bases in between. The CDR3 DNA sequence: TGTGCCAGCAGCCCGCAAGGGGGACCCCGGATTGCCTATGGCTACACCTTC. Its protein is CASSPQGGPRIAYGYTF.

The rearrangement joins TRBV5-4 to TRBJ2-5; D might be TRBD2 (5 bases). Germline values: CDR1 SGHNT, CDR2 YYREEE (reference sequence). This CDR3 contains 16 residues. Trimming took 2 bases from V and 3 from J, leaving 17 bases between them. The CDR3 is CASSLRTLVREETQYF. In DNA, the CDR3 is TGTGCCAGCAGCTTAAGGACTCTCGTTAGAGAAGAGACCCAGTACTTC.

This clonotype was picked up many times. V is TRBV5-6 and J is TRBJ1-1; possible D gene TRBD1, 6 bases. Between the trimmed V and J ends, which lost 2 bases and 5 bases, there was a span of 10 bases. The length of the CDR3 is 13 residues. Germline V CDR1 and CDR2: SGHDT, YYEEEE. The CDR3 DNA sequence: TGTGCCAGCAGCTTCGGGGGGCGGACTGAAGCTTTCTTT. Amino acids: CASSFGGRTEAFF.

This clonotype was seen only a few times. V gene TRBV7-6 combines with J gene TRBJ2-2, with 13 nucleotides matching TRBD2. CDR1 SGHVS and CDR2 FNYEAQ come from the germline V gene. This CDR3 is built from 20 residues. V gave up 5 bases and J gave up 2 bases; unmatched junction bases: 14. The CDR3 loop reads CASSPGTSGVSVSNTGELFF. For the CDR3, the DNA is TGTGCCAGCAGCCCGGGGACTAGCGGGGTTTCCGTATCTAACACCGGGGAGCTGTTTTTT.

The gene calls are TRBV5-1 and TRBJ2-7, with D perhaps given as TRBD1 or TRBD2 (5 bases each). Germline V CDR1 and CDR2: SGHRS, YFSETQ. The CDR3 loop spans 14 amino acids. V lost 0 bases to trimming and J lost 7 bases, with 14 bases between them. The CDR3 region is CASSLAGDGAEQYF. The CDR3 DNA sequence: TGCGCCAGCAGCTTGGCCGGGGACGGAGCTGAGCAGTACTTC. Looking up the rest from reference TRBV5-1 and TRBJ2-7 gives the full variable domain: KAGVTQTPRYLIKTRGQQVTLSCSPISGHRSVSWYQQTPGQGLQFLFEYFSETQRNKGNFPGRFSGRQFSNSRSEMNVSTLELGDSALYLCASSLAGDGAEQYFGPGTRLTVT.

The chain recombines TRBV7-9 with TRBJ1-1; TRBD1 agrees at 12 bases. The CDR3 runs 16 residues. The ends lost 3 bases at V and 2 bases at J; junction bases unmatched: 4. The germline CDR1 and CDR2 sequences are SEHNR and FQNEAQ (reference sequence). In nucleotides, the CDR3 is TGTGCCAGCAGCTTGGGACAGGGGGCACGAAACACTGAAGCTTTCTTT. This encodes CASSLGQGARNTEAFF.

The CDR3 reads CSEKGPGTEAFF. The CDR3 DNA reads as TGCAGTGAGAAAGGGCCTGGCACTGAAGCTTTCTTT. The genes are TRBV20-1 and TRBJ1-1, with no clear D. V was cut by 7 bases and J by 4 bases, with 13 bases left in between. There are 12 residues in the CDR3. Germline V gene sequence: CDR1 DFQATT, CDR2 SNEGSKA (reference sequence).

This clonotype has just a few counts. The chain carries TRBV7-9 and TRBJ2-3, with a possible D match to TRBD1 (5 bases). The V gene's germline CDR1 is SEHNR and CDR2 FQNEAQ (reference sequence). CDR3 length: 18 amino acids. The V end was cut by 5 bases, the J end by 4 bases, with 25 bases between. The DNA of the CDR3 is TGTGCCAGCAGCCAGAAACTTACAGGTCCAGGTCGTTCAGATACGCAGTATTTT. The encoded protein is CASSQKLTGPGRSDTQYF.

This chain connects TRBV12-3 or TRBV12-4 to TRBJ2-1; TRBD2 might be the D (6 bases). The CDR3 length is 18 residues. V gave up 7 bases and J gave up 0 bases, with 22 bases separating them. The CDR3 spells CASKLGGTGDPSYNEQFF. As DNA, the CDR3 is TGTGCCAGCAAATTAGGTGGGACGGGGGACCCCTCCTACAATGAGCAGTTCTTC.

This clonotype was observed a few times. The V gene is TRBV5-6, the J gene TRBJ2-6, with 7 bases identical to TRBD1. The germline CDR1 and CDR2 sequences are SGHDT and YYEEEE. Trimming cost V 4 bases and J 1 base; bases outside gene matches: 8. The CDR3 contains 17 residues. CDR3 nucleotide sequence: TGTGCCAGCAGCCATCTGACAGGGACATCTGGGGCCAACGTCCTGACTTTC. Its protein is CASSHLTGTSGANVLTF.

The chain recombines TRBV6-5 with TRBJ2-7; 8 nucleotides line up with TRBD2. Looked up from germline, CDR1 is MNHEY and CDR2 is SVGAGI. The CDR3 sequence is 15 residues long. V was pared by 4 bases and J by 3 bases, with 8 bases of the junction left unmatched. The CDR3 DNA sequence: TGTGCCAGCAGTTTATTCGGGACTAGTGACTACGAGCAGTACTTC. Its protein is CASSLFGTSDYEQYF.

This chain uses TRBV9 with TRBJ2-2, with 10 bases matching TRBD1. CDR1 SGDLS and CDR2 YYNGEE come from the germline V gene. This CDR3 is built from 17 residues. Trimming removed 1 base from V and 2 bases from J; junction bases left unmatched: 5. This CDR3 is CASSVRRQGANTGELFF. CDR3 bases: TGTGCCAGCAGCGTAAGAAGACAGGGGGCAAACACCGGGGAGCTGTTTTTT.

This clonotype was seen more than once but under ten times. This chain joins TRBV6-5 and TRBJ1-6; 7 nucleotides agree with TRBD1. This CDR3 is 19 amino acids long. Germline V gene lookup returns CDR1 MNHEY and CDR2 SVGAGI. V lost 0 bases and J lost 10; bases outside the gene matches: 18. DNA of the CDR3: TGTGCCAGCAGTTACTCGATCCCGATGGGAACGACAGGGTTATCACCCCTCCACTTT. This codes for CASSYSIPMGTTGLSPLHF.

This clonotype showed up just a few times. The gene calls are TRBV7-2 and TRBJ2-1; 16 bases map to TRBD2. This CDR3 contains 16 residues. V gave up 5 bases and J gave up 15 bases; unmatched junction bases: 13. Germline CDR1 is SGHTA and CDR2 is FQGNSA. The CDR3 protein is CASSVNTGLAGGRRFF. DNA of the CDR3: TGTGCCAGCAGCGTAAATACGGGACTAGCGGGGGGGAGACGGTTCTTC.

This clonotype came up many times. The V call is TRBV7-2, the J call TRBJ2-3; TRBD2 matches 7 bases. V lost 2 bases and J lost 1; bases outside the gene matches: 12. Germline CDR1 is SGHTA and CDR2 is FQGNSA. CDR3 size: 18 residues. CDR3 coding DNA: TGTGCCAGCAGCTTAACCTCTAGCGGTTCCCCGGGCACAGATACGCAGTATTTT. This gives the protein CASSLTSSGSPGTDTQYF.

The J gene is TRBJ2-1, the V gene TRBV5-1; no clear D. The CDR3 length is 14 residues. Germline lookup yields CDR1 SGHRS and CDR2 YFSETQ. V was trimmed by 0 bases and J by 9 bases, leaving 13 bases between them. The CDR3 DNA sequence: TGCGCCAGCAGCTTGGTGGTTAGTCAAACTGAGCAGTTCTTC. Protein sequence: CASSLVVSQTEQFF.

The gene calls are TRBV7-2 and TRBJ2-5; D uncertain. V shed 3 bases and J shed 0 bases, with 8 bases lying between them. CDR3 length equals 14 residues. CDR1 is SGHTA, CDR2 FQGNSA, per germline. The CDR3 nucleotides read TGTGCCAGCAGCTTGAAAGACCACCAAGAGACCCAGTACTTC. The encoded protein is CASSLKDHQETQYF.

The table lists this clonotype with a few counts. V gene TRBV5-1 combines with J gene TRBJ1-2, with D possibly matching TRBD1 (5 bases). Trimming removed 3 bases from V and 4 bases from J, with 22 bases in between. CDR1 is SGHRS, CDR2 YFSETQ, per germline. This CDR3 comprises 17 residues. The CDR3 loop reads CASSSTPAGLAVYGYTF. CDR3 nucleotide sequence: TGCGCCAGCAGCTCTACCCCTGCAGGGCTCGCTGTCTATGGCTACACCTTC.

This clonotype has a handful of counts. The chain uses TRBV3-1 and TRBJ1-3; D unresolved. Germline values: CDR1 LGHDT, CDR2 YNNKEL (reference sequence). This CDR3 is 16 amino acids long. V gave up 0 bases and J gave up 0 bases, with 9 bases separating them. DNA for the CDR3: TGTGCCAGCAGCCAAGACGCAGCAGGCTCTGGAAACACCATATATTTT. It translates to CASSQDAAGSGNTIYF. Full variable domain (outside the CDR3, taken from reference TRBV3-1 and TRBJ1-3): DTAVSQTPKYLVTQMGNDKSIKCEQNLGHDTMYWYKQDSKKFLKIMFSYNNKELIINETVPNRFSPKSPDKAHLNLHINSLELGDSAVYFCASSQDAAGSGNTIYFGEGSWLTVV.

The V and J genes are TRBV6-5 and TRBJ1-1; weak D call: TRBD1 (5 bases). Germline assignment: CDR1 MNHEY and CDR2 SVGAGI. This CDR3 is 13 amino acids long. Trimming took off 6 bases at V and 1 base at J, with 9 bases between the two ends. The CDR3 sequence: CASSREWNTEAFF. The CDR3 DNA sequence: TGTGCCAGCAGCAGGGAGTGGAACACTGAAGCTTTCTTT.